This T cell receptor beta chain was captured in a study of cytomegalovirus exposure and HLA in healthy donors (dated by TCRdb to about 2017). Notes on the research overall: In an earlier analysis of under 600 of the donors, about 260 Gb of sequence data and approximately 100 million unique TCR beta sequences from roughly 190 million T cells were reported. In an earlier analysis of roughly 540 of the donors, high-throughput TCR beta sequencing was used to judge whether each TCR beta V gene segment behaved as functional or pseudogenic. All discovery cohort repertoires had been generated on a single sequencing platform. A later analysis re-examined previously published TCR beta repertoires from roughly 650 donors and added high-resolution HLA genotyping to investigate patterns of TCR occurrence. Class I and class II HLA loci were covered by the typing at four-digit resolution. The study combined high-throughput TCR immunosequencing, statistical association of individual TCRs with disease status, and machine learning to predict cytomegalovirus infection status. The study aimed to test whether cataloging public T cell receptors could reveal signatures of past pathogen exposure. Because of strong linkage in the cohort, roughly five DR-DQ haplotypes were treated as single units for association and clustering. Using immunosequencing, the study profiled T cell repertoires from fewer than 700 subjects and related those repertoires to cytomegalovirus serostatus. Besides the first cohort of more than 650 subjects, a separate validation cohort made up of 120 different subjects was used. Among some 410 genotyped donors of the cohort, an average of 235,054 unique TCR beta nucleotide sequences were sequenced per donor, roughly 20% of them non-productive. Among the roughly 400 genotyped donors, 75% to 90% belonged to the genetic ancestry cluster associated with self-reported Caucasian donors. In a later genetic analysis, genome-wide SNP genotypes for about three fifths of the roughly 670 donors were used, and that subset was treated as a discovery cohort. Roughly 310 gigabases of sequencing data and tens of millions of unique TCR sequences were included in an early release covering several hundred HLA-typed donors. The later analysis used no new phenotypic data to find candidate immune exposures, relying instead on TCR beta sequences and their occurrence across donors. The number of typed donors differed by locus: about 620-630 for A, B, C, DRB1 and DQB1; some 500 for DQA1; some 590 for DPA1; and 400 to 480 for DPB1. Donor age, sex, ethnicity and CMV serostatus were compiled together with the repertoire data. Broad study findings and their caveats: A few of the identified cytomegalovirus-associated TCR beta chains were confirmed in vitro to be specific for cytomegalovirus antigens. Roughly uniform sequencing depth across donors was assumed in presence/absence analyses, although this assumption may not hold. HLA typing was unavailable for some donors at each locus, so association tests used only the typed subset. According to a later analysis, TCR association rates differed among HLA loci, with DRB1 alleles showing the most associated TCRs and HLA-C alleles showing the fewest. The earlier analysis of approximately 590 of the donors excluded approximately 15 rarely observed V segments, including chromosome 9 orphons, because counts were too low. CMV serostatus was the only immune exposure information available for the cohort. A further reported finding was that TCR beta sequences accurately predicted the HLA-A and HLA-B alleles for most subjects in the first cohort. An earlier analysis of around 500 of the donors showed that most TCR beta V segments appeared in productive rearrangements either about 90% or about 30% of the time, which broadly matched IMGT annotations. Some IMGT-functional V segments, including TRBV6-2 and TRBV6-3, could not be distinguished by the 87-base-pair reads and were therefore excluded. In a later analysis, HLA-associated TCR beta chains showed more clonal expansion and lower generation probabilities than non-associated chains that were equally common. In a later analysis, several top co-occurrence clusters were reported to appear linked to parvovirus B19, influenza, CMV and Epstein-Barr virus. It was suggested by the authors that the approach could potentially be generalized to other disease states and immunological phenotypes. The classifier was reported to diagnose cytomegalovirus status with high specificity and sensitivity in both the original and validation cohorts. A later genetic analysis associated a missense DCLRE1C variant with V-gene and J-gene trimming of TCR beta chains, and an independent cohort replicated the association. Linkage disequilibrium might explain the correlated functional status among segregating V segments, but an unknown experimental factor could not be ruled out. The study gave a list of 150 to 200 TCR beta chains associated with cytomegalovirus. When HLA alleles, especially DR and DQ, strongly co-occurred, attributing TCR associations to individual alleles was difficult. Compared with the 666-donor mean, donors in an Asian-associated ancestry cluster had fewer N-insertions in productive TCRs, according to a later genetic analysis. This cohort had only TCR beta chains sequenced, and the lack of alpha or paired-chain data limited which features could be detected. A later analysis associated about 18,000 TCR beta sequences with specific HLA alleles at a false discovery rate of 0.05. According to a later analysis, most CMV-associated TCR beta chains appeared to be HLA-restricted, and the HLA associations seemed to be driven largely by CMV exposure. While some public TCRs were present in many individuals, most TCR sequences turned up only very rarely across donors. A group of highly shared sequence variants was considered likely to be a technical artifact of the sequencing pipeline.

V and J lose 7 bases and 3 bases, and a span of 18 bases separates them. The germline V gene provides CDR1 MNHEY and CDR2 SVGAGI. CDR3 length: 15 amino acids, cysteine to phenylalanine. Only the CDR3 DNA is retained, 45 bases long and in frame from the first base. This clone was seen only once. Its target antigen remains unknown. Per-base quality was not reported, and no clone a single base away is much larger than it. In total, more than 500 healthy bone marrow donors made up the cohort. At the time of sampling, all cohort members were nominally healthy, though unrecorded immune exposures were likely present. The donor tested CMV seronegative, placing the donor among the 350 or so seronegative members of the cohort. Every donor gave a peripheral blood sample, and the peripheral blood mononuclear cells from that sample were used for TCR beta sequencing. Genomic DNA extraction from the blood cell samples was performed with the Qiagen DNeasy Blood Extraction Kit.

The library was generated by the immunoSEQ multiplex PCR assay. The multiplex PCR relied on a mix of 60 forward primers for TCR Vbeta segments and 13 reverse primers for TCR Jbeta segments. A multiplex PCR assay on genomic DNA amplified the CDR3 region of rearranged TCR beta genes. On the Illumina HiSeq System, the amplified TCR beta libraries were sequenced as 87-base-pair reads. On the study's bioinformatics: In a later analysis, tens of millions of unique TCR beta chains were counted across the approximately 640 repertoires, and some 10 million of these chains were shared by at least two donors. A nearest-neighbor algorithm error-corrected the raw reads and collapsed the reads into unique sequences, merging closely related sequences to remove PCR and sequencing errors. V, D and J gene segments were assigned by aligning CDR3 sequences to IMGT reference sequences. For a sequence to be retained, at least a six-nucleotide match to both a V gene segment and a J gene segment was required. Rearrangements were classified as productive when the CDR3 lacked stop codons and remained in frame with V and J, and all other rearrangements were classified as non-productive. Following IMGT convention, CDR3 was defined as the stretch from the second conserved V-encoded cysteine to the conserved J-encoded phenylalanine. The earlier analysis of 500 to 600 of the donors excluded sequences that lacked an unambiguous match to a single V gene segment. In an earlier analysis of approximately 550 of the donors, V segments were called functional above 56.7% productive rearrangements and were called segregating when the between-donor standard deviation exceeded 5%. A statistical classification framework was built for diagnosing cytomegalovirus status from the catalog of TCR beta chain sequences. In a later analysis, V and J genes were assigned by comparing TCR nucleotide sequences against IMGT/GENE-DB human TR gene sequences. A later analysis assigned CDR3 sequences and most-parsimonious VDJ recombination scenarios with the TCRdist pipeline. In a later analysis, every TCR beta chain was defined by the combination of its CDR3 amino acid sequence and its V-gene family, and reads without a unique V-gene family were dropped. To address suspected cross-contamination and a sequencing artifact, a later analysis removed a few hundred highly shared, low-generation-probability nucleotide sequences. A later analysis calculated a clonal expansion index for each public chain from normalized within-repertoire ranks of inferred template counts. In a later analysis, generation probabilities were computed using a VDJ recombination model fitted to out-of-frame rearrangements, and the results were checked against IGoR. Hypergeometric tests were used in a later analysis to score TCR-TCR, TCR-HLA and TCR-CMV co-occurrence, with a repertoire-size bias correction applied to the TCR pairs. In a later analysis, false discovery rates were estimated by permuting HLA or CMV assignments 20 times. In a later analysis, co-occurring TCRs were grouped using DBSCAN, with TCRdist sequence similarity added in when clustering inside HLA-allele-positive subsets. Co-occurrence clustering excluded repertoires with fewer than 30,000 or more than 120,000 public chains, plus five with anomalous nucleotide sharing. Held by TCRdb, this immuneACCESS table contains in-frame sequences only and omits some clones. Under half of the omission traces to an unresolved V gene where checked; the cause of the rest is unknown. V and J calls and clone size come straight from that table; D and trimming were deduced from the DNA. Present in this sample are some 130,000 clones, 64% of which were seen just once. Of the sample, less than 3% is held by the ten largest clones.

The V and J genes are TRBV6-5 and TRBJ1-1, with the D gene too uncertain to name. Material: PBMCs. This TCR derives from a woman aged 40-49 years in good health and CMV-seronegative. CDR3 loop: CASTYSPTRHTEAFF. The DNA is TGTGCCAGCACCTACTCACCCACGAGGCACACTGAAGCTTTCTTT.